The next 7 T cell receptor beta chains were all read from a single sample in a study of cytomegalovirus exposure and HLA in healthy donors. The PCR made use of 60 Vbeta and 13 Jbeta primers. The table came from immunoSEQ multiplex PCR; TCRdb's copy has only in-frame clones and leaves some out. Among about 150,000 clones listed, around 70% were seen once. The source material was PBMCs. The receptor source for this set is a man younger than 40 in good health and CMV-seronegative.

The chain combines TRBV19 with TRBJ2-7; perhaps TRBD1 as D (6 bases). Germline V CDR1 and CDR2: LNHDA, SQIVND (reference sequence). The CDR3 is 14 residues long. V was pared by 5 bases and J by 2 bases, with 13 bases between. The CDR3 DNA reads as TGTGCCAGTAGTCCTTTCGGGACAACCTACGAGCAGTACTTC. It yields the protein CASSPFGTTYEQYF.

The chain uses TRBV5-1 and TRBJ2-1, with D maybe TRBD1 (6 bases). V lost 1 base, J lost 8 bases, and 7 bases lay in between. The CDR3 sequence is 12 residues long. Germline V gives CDR1 SGHRS, CDR2 YFSETQ. Written as DNA, the CDR3 is TGCGCCAGCAGCTTGAGGGGGTATGAGCAGTTCTTC. Translation: CASSLRGYEQFF.

This clone has only a few counts. The same CDR3 also results from other DNA sequences found in this sample. The chain carries TRBV7-9 and TRBJ2-7, with a tentative D call TRBD1 (5 bases). The V gene lost 6 bases and the J gene lost 4 bases, with 10 bases spanning the gap. Germline CDR1 SEHNR, CDR2 FQNEAQ (reference sequence). The CDR3 runs 12 residues. DNA of the CDR3: TGTGCCAGCAGTCAGGGTCGGTACGAGCAGTACTTC. Protein sequence: CASSQGRYEQYF.

The chain carries TRBV28 and TRBJ1-1; 11 bases are shared with TRBD1. The V and J ends lost 6 bases and 4 bases, in that order; junction bases with no gene match: 10. In germline, CDR1 is MDHEN, CDR2 SYDVKM. The CDR3 is 16 amino acids. Here the CDR3 reads CASRPTRTGGFTEAFF. CDR3 bases: TGTGCCAGCAGACCAACCAGGACAGGGGGCTTCACTGAAGCTTTCTTT.

This clone has just a few counts. The chain couples TRBV11-3 to TRBJ2-3; the D gene is possibly TRBD1 (6 bases). The CDR3 totals 16 residues. The germline V gene has CDR1 SGHNT and CDR2 YENEEA. V lost 1 base and J 1 base, leaving 12 bases between the germline ends. CDR3 protein: CASSLGTPGGTDTQYF. Written as DNA, the CDR3 is TGTGCCAGCAGCTTAGGGACCCCAGGGGGCACAGATACGCAGTATTTT. Looking up the rest from reference TRBV11-3 and TRBJ2-3 gives the full variable domain: EAGVVQSPRYKIIEKKQPVAFWCNPISGHNTLYWYLQNLGQGPELLIRYENEEAVDDSQLPKDRFSAERLKGVDSTLKIQPAELGDSAVYLCASSLGTPGGTDTQYFGPGTRLTVL.

This sequence joins TRBV19 and TRBJ2-5; 8 bases map to TRBD2. The CDR3 sequence is 15 residues long. Germline V gives CDR1 LNHDA, CDR2 SQIVND (reference sequence). The ends lost 4 bases at V and 1 base at J; junction bases unmatched: 5. CDR3 protein: CASSRAGDRQETQYF. The DNA of the CDR3 is TGTGCCAGTAGTAGAGCGGGGGACCGCCAAGAGACCCAGTACTTC.

The CDR3 DNA is TGTGCCAGCAGGTCCTTGGGCAGGGCTGACGAGCAGTACTTC. Translation: CASRSLGRADEQYF. V is TRBV6-5 and J is TRBJ2-7; maybe TRBD1 (5 bases). The CDR3 is 14 amino acids. The V end lost 6 bases, the J end lost 5 bases, and 17 bases lay between the germline ends. CDR1 is MNHEY and CDR2 is SVGAGI in the germline V gene.